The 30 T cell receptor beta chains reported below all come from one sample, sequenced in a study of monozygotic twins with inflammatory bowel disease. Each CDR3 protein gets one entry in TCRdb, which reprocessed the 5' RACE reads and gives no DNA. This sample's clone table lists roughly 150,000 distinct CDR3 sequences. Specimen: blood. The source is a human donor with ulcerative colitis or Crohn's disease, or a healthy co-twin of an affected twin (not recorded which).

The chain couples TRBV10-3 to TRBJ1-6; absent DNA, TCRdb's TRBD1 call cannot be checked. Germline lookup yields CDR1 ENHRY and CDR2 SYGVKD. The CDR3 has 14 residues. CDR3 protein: CAIRSQGDVSPLHF.

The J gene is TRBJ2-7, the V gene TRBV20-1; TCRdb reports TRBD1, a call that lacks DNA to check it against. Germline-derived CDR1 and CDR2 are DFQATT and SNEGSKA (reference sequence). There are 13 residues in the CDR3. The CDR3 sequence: CSAPDNLSYEQYF.

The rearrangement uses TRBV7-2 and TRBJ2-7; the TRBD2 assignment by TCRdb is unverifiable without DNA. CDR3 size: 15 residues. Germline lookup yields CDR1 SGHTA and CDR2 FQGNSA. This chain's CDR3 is CASSPTSGRRYEQYF.

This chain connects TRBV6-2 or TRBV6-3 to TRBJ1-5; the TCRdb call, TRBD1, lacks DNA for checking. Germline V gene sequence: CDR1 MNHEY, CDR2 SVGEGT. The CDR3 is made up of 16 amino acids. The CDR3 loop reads CASSYPRGRKNQPQHF.

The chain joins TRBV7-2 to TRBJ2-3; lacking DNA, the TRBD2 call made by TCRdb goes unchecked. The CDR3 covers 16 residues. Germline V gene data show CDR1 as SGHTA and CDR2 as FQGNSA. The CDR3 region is CASSPEGAGAPDTQYF. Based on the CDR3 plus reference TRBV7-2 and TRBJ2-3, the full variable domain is GAGVSQSPSNKVTEKGKDVELRCDPISGHTALYWYRQSLGQGLEFLIYFQGNSAPDKSGLPSDRFSAERTGGSVSTLTIQRTQQEDSAVYLCASSPEGAGAPDTQYFGPGTRLTVL.

The CDR3 sequence is CASSEDLQGAKNVQYF. V is TRBV2 and J is TRBJ2-4; the D gene TCRdb calls, TRBD1, cannot be checked with no DNA. Germline V gene sequence: CDR1 SNHLY, CDR2 FYNNEI. This CDR3 is built from 16 residues.

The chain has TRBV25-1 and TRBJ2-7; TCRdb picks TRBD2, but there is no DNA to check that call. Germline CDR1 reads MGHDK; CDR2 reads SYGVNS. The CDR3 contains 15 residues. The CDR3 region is CASSDRLAGGGEQYF.

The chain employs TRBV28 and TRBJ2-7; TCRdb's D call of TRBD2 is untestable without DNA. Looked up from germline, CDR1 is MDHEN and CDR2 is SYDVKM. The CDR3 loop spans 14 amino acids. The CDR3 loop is CASSSPTSSYEQYF. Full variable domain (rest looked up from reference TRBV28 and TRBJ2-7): DVKVTQSSRYLVKRTGEKVFLECVQDMDHENMFWYRQDPGLGLRLIYFSYDVKMKEKGDIPEGYSVSREKKERFSLILESASTNQTSMYLCASSSPTSSYEQYFGPGTRLTVT.

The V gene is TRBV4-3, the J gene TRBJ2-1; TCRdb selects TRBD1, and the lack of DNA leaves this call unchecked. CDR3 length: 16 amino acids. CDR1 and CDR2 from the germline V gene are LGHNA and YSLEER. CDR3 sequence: CASSPIGAGGINEQFF.

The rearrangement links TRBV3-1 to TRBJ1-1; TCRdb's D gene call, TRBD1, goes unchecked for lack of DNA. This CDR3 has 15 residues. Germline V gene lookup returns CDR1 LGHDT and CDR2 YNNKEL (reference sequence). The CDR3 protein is CASSHARVLNTEAFF.

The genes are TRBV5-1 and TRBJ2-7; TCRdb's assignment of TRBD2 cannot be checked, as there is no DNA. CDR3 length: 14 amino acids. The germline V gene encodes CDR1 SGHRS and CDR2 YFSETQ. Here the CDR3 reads CASIPLAGAYEQYF.

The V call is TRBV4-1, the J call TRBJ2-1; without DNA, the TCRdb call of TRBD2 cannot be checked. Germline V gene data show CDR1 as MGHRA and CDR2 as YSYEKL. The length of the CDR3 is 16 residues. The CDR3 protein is CASSQVAAGEWNEQFF.

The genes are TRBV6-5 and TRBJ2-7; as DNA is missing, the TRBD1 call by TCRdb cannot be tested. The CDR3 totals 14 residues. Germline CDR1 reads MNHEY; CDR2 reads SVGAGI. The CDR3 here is CASSSLTGTYEQYF.

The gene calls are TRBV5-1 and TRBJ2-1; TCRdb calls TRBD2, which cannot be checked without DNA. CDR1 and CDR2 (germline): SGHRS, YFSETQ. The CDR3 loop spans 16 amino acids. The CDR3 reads CASSLGTSGFNNEQFF.

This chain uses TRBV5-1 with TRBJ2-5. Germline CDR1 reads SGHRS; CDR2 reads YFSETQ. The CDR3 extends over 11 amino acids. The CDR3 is CASSSLETQYF.

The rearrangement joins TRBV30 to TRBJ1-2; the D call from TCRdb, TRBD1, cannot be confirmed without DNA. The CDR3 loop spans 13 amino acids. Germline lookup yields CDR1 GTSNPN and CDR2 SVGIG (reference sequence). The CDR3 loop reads CAWGTVRDYGYTF.

The CDR3 loop is CASSRKADTQYF. This chain connects TRBV6-5 to TRBJ2-3. This CDR3 comprises 12 residues. Germline lookup yields CDR1 MNHEY and CDR2 SVGAGI.

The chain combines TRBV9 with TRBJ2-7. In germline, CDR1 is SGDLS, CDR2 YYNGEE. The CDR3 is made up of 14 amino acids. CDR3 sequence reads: CASSVGGRPYEQYF.

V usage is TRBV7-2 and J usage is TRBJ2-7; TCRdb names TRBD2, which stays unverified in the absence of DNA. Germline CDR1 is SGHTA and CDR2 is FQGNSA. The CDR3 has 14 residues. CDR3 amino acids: CASSLGAVSGRQYF.

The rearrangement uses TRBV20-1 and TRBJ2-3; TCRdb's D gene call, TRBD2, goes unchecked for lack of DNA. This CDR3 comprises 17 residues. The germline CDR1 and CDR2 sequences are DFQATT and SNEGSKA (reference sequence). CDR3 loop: CSARDGRLAQSTDTQYF.

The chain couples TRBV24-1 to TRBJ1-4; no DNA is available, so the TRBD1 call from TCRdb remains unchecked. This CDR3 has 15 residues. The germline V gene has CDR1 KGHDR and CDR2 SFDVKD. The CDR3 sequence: CATSDWEGGFEKLFF.

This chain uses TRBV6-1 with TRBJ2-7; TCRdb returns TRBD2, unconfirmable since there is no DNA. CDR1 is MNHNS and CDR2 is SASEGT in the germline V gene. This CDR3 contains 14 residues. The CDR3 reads CASRDRPSRAGQYF.

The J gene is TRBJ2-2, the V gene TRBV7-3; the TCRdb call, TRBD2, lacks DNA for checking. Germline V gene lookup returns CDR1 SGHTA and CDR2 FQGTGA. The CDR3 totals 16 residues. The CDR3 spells CASSYPSGRGSGELFF.

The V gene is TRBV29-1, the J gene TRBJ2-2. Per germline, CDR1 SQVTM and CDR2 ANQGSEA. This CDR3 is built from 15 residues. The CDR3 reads CSANLHSRNTGELFF.

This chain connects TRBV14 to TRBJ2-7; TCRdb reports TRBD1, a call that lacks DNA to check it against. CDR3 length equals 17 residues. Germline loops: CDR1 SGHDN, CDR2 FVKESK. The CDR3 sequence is CASSQGWDRVPPNEQYF.

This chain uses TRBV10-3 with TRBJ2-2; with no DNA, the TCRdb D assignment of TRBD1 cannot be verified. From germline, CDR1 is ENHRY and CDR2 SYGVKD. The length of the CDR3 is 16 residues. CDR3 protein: CATRAPGQMNTGELFF.

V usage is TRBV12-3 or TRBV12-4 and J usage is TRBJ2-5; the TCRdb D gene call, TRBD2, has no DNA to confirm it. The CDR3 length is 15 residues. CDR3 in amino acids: CASSLQLGIQETQYF.

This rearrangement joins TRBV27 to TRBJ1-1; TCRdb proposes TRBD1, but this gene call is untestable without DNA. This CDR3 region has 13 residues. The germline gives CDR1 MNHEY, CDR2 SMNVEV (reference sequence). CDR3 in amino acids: CASSFTSGTEAFF.

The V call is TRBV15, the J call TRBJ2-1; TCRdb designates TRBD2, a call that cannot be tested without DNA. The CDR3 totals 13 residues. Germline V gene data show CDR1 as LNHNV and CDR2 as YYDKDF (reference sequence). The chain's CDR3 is CATSRLRSGEQFF.

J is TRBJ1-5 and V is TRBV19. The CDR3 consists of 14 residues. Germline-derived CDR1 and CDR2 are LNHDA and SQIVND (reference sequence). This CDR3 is CASSVTGPYQPQHF.